This T cell receptor beta chain was retrieved from a study of shared clonotypes between healthy human individuals (TCRdb year 2020). Notes on the research overall: The cohort included a few men and a couple of women between 18 and 49 years of age. Blood TCR repertoires of roughly five healthy adults were deeply sequenced to estimate repertoire size and the extent of clonotype sharing between individuals. Each donor's leukapheresis produced roughly between roughly 0.94 and 9.5 billion PBMCs. To increase sequencing depth and limit assay-specific biases, different laboratories used diverse techniques to prepare libraries and sequence TCR repertoires. For each donor, CD4 naive and CD4 memory were each run on three plates, CD8 naive on two plates, and CD8 memory on one plate.

On this clone: Its antigen is not yet known. No much larger clonotype is one base removed from it; base qualities were not supplied.

TCR CDR3 regions were amplified from genomic DNA by multiplex PCR using the deep immunoSEQ assay. Extracted genomic DNA from each cell subset was spread evenly across all wells of several immunoSEQ 96-well plates, with each plate serving as a replicate. For sorted subsets, approximately 200 ng of genomic DNA, equivalent to 25,000 to 35,000 T cell genomes, went into each replicate PCR. The purified libraries were quantified using a Qubit 3.0 fluorometer, sized with a Bioanalyzer 2100, and then quantified again using the KAPA Library Quantification kit. Each immunoSEQ 96-well plate was sequenced on its own single-read 150-cycle Illumina NextSeq 550 flow cell. On the study's bioinformatics: The immunoSEQ output contained only junctional sequences without quality scores, so filtering could not match that applied to full-length reads. Sequences were annotated with PyIR, a Python wrapper for IgBLAST v1.9, and V/J genes and CDR3 were assigned using IMGT germline references. Any read was removed if the V/J assignment was weak (E-value above 1e-6), the CDR3 was missing, or the read contained stop codons, out-of-frame junctions, or ambiguous translated residues. V3J clonotypes were defined as sequences sharing an identical inferred V gene, J gene, and CDR3 amino acid sequence. Percentage overlap between repertoires was calculated by dividing the number of shared unique clonotypes by the size of the smaller repertoire. RTK rarefaction, the Chao1 estimator, and Recon v2.1 estimates of unobserved clonotypes were used to assess repertoire richness. Generation probabilities were computed with OLGA for all TCRbeta clonotypes obtained by the gDNA method from four donors. The immuneACCESS repertoire file appears here via TCRdb, limited to in-frame rearrangements. These files lack a portion of the clones; in checked studies, under half of the deficit traces to unresolved V genes, and the cause of the others is not known. Clonal size and the V and J genes are those of that table, whereas D and trimming came from the DNA. Counted in this sample were about 2.4 million clones; 90% to 95% of them appeared once. Approximately 0.37% of the sample goes to the ten largest clones.

Compared with germline, V lacks 5 bases and J lacks 2 bases; bases without a gene match: 9. Including the terminal cysteine and phenylalanine, the CDR3 comprises 15 residues. The only DNA kept is the CDR3, 45 bases in frame from the first base. Based on the germline V gene, the CDR1 and CDR2 sequences are SGHTA and FQGNSA. Study-wide conclusions, independent of this receptor: Pairwise subsampling indicated that sequencing depth was expected to affect the degree of clonotype sharing among donors. Estimated clonotype richness was generally larger for naive than for memory subsets. Only blood was sampled, and tissue TCR repertoires likely differ from those in blood. About 4.5% of naive CD4, roughly 3.6% of naive CD8, approximately 2% of memory CD4, and around 0.4% of memory CD8 clonotypes were shared across several donors. Even with the large sequencing depth, rarefaction of the sorted-subset datasets indicated that sequencing was incomplete. Compared with non-shared clonotypes, clonotypes shared by all four sorted-subset donors had higher generation probabilities. Because the study included a small number of donors, the genetic and exposure-history diversity represented was limited.

Healthy HIV-negative adults with no recently reported acute infections or vaccinations were included as donors. Every donor was a Caucasian adult living in Nashville, Tennessee, USA. CD4+ T cells were enriched through magnetic negative selection, after which naive cells were positively selected on CD45RA and the remaining negative fraction served as the memory subset. Blood was obtained by leukapheresis, after which PBMCs were separated by Ficoll-Histopaque density gradient centrifugation and cryopreserved in liquid nitrogen vapor phase. Analytical flow cytometry was used to check the purity and quantity of every magnetically sorted T cell population. Each sorted fraction had its genomic DNA isolated and then quantified by UV absorbance on a Nanodrop 2000c.

This sequence originates from a man in his late teens or twenties in good health. Some clones in this sample may be carry-over from other donors' samples. Sequencing was done on a sample of naive CD4+ T cells from PBMCs. The cell subset or site label corresponds to: CD45RA+ positively selected. The rearranged chain carries TRBV7-2 and TRBJ2-7; 7 central nucleotides agree with TRBD2. The CDR3 reads as follows: CASSPTSGIAYEQYF. The nucleotides read TGTGCCAGCAGCCCCACAAGCGGGATAGCCTACGAGCAGTACTTC.